This T cell receptor beta chain was identified in a study of cytomegalovirus exposure and HLA in healthy donors. Study information: The study placed 80% to 90% of its approximately 430 genotyped donors in the Caucasian-associated ancestry cluster.

Both 60 Vbeta primers and 13 Jbeta primers went into the PCR. The method was immunoSEQ multiplex PCR; TCRdb's version includes in-frame clones alone and lacks a portion of them. The data show over 150,000 clones, 70% to 90% seen once. Germline-derived CDR1 and CDR2 are SGHNT and YENEEA. There are 15 residues in the CDR3. The V and J ends lost 5 bases and 1 base, in that order; junction bases with no gene match: 8. The study sampled nominally healthy donors, though unrecorded immune exposures were likely. As concerns this clone: As yet, its antigen is unknown.

Whole-study findings and limits: A link between a missense DCLRE1C variant and TCR beta V- and J-gene trimming emerged from a later analysis. TCR beta sequences reportedly predicted most subjects' HLA-A and HLA-B alleles accurately.

The clonotype was recovered from a woman under 40 in good health and CMV-seronegative. Sequencing was carried out using PBMCs. The chain recombines TRBV11-3 with TRBJ2-7; TRBD2 agrees at 7 bases. The CDR3 DNA follows: TGTGCCAGCAGCACTGGCGCGGGAGAGTCCTACGAGCAGTACTTC. Its translation: CASSTGAGESYEQYF.